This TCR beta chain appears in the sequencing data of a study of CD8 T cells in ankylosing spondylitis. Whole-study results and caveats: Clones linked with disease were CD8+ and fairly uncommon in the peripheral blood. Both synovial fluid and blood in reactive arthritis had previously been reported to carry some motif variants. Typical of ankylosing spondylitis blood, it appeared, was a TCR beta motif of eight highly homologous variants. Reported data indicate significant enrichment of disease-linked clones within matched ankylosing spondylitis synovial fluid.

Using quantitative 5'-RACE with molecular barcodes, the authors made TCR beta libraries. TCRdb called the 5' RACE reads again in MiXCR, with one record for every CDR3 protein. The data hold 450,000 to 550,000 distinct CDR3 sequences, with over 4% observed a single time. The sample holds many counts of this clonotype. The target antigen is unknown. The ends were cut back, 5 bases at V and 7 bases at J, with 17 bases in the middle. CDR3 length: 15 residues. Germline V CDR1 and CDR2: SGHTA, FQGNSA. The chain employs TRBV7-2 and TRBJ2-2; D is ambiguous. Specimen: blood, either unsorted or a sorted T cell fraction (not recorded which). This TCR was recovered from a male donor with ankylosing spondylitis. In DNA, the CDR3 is TGTGCCAGCAGCCAGAAGACCGGCAGTCACGGGGAGCTGTTTTTT. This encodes CASSQKTGSHGELFF.